Included here is one T cell receptor beta chain sequence, with context. Assay used: immunoSEQ multiplex PCR; TCRdb lists only in-frame clones, some missing. Of about 47,000 clones detected, roughly 90% appear once; the ten largest clones hold under 1.5%. Germline CDR1 and CDR2: SGHRS and YFSETQ. J lost 4 bases, V lost 0 bases, and 8 bases had no gene match. CDR3 length: 16 amino acids. Stated time point: peak reinfection, 3 to 8 weeks after reinfection detection. The sorted cells went straight to TCR sequencing with no prior in vitro expansion. At all three reinfection time points, viable CD3+ CD8+ CD45RO- cells from a couple of donors served as controls. The data stem from a study of memory CD8 T cells in hepatitis C reinfection.

Input material: naive CD8+ T cells sorted from blood. The source of this sequence is a young man with hepatitis C virus infection. This chain connects TRBV5-1 to TRBJ2-7; 9 bases line up with TRBD1. The CDR3 DNA is TGCGCCAGCAGCTTGGCCGCACAGGGGGCGTCTTACGAGCAGTACTTC. Its protein is CASSLAAQGASYEQYF. Full variable domain (missing parts from reference TRBV5-1 and TRBJ2-7): KAGVTQTPRYLIKTRGQQVTLSCSPISGHRSVSWYQQTPGQGLQFLFEYFSETQRNKGNFPGRFSGRQFSNSRSEMNVSTLELGDSALYLCASSLAAQGASYEQYFGPGTRLTVT.